Listed here are 21 T cell receptor beta chains from one sample, sequenced in a study of CD8 T cells in ankylosing spondylitis. TCRdb reprocessed the 5' RACE reads with MiXCR, giving one entry per CDR3 protein. The sample shows some 200,000 distinct CDR3 sequences, around 13% of them seen only once. The material sequenced was blood, either unsorted or a sorted T cell fraction (not recorded which). The receptors shown here come from a male donor with ankylosing spondylitis or in good health (not recorded which).

The gene calls are TRBV11-3 and TRBJ2-1, with unresolved D. The V and J ends lost 1 base and 4 bases respectively, with 14 bases between them. CDR1 is SGHNT and CDR2 is YENEEA in the germline V gene. This CDR3 comprises 16 residues. Here the CDR3 reads CASSLGVGNPYNEQFF. The CDR3, as DNA: TGTGCCAGCAGCTTAGGGGTAGGGAACCCTTACAATGAGCAGTTCTTC.

J is TRBJ2-5 and V is TRBV6-5; 10 bases are shared with TRBD2. Germline CDR1 and CDR2: MNHEY and SVGAGI. Trimming at V came to 2 bases and at J to 5 bases, leaving 14 bases not matched to a gene. The CDR3 covers 18 residues. The CDR3 sequence is CASSYPRGLASGWETQYF. CDR3 in DNA: TGTGCCAGCAGTTACCCTAGGGGACTAGCGTCTGGGTGGGAGACCCAGTACTTC.

This clonotype was found a few times. The rearrangement joins TRBV7-9 to TRBJ2-1; possible D gene TRBD2, 5 bases. The V end lost 2 bases, the J end lost 7 bases, and 12 bases lay between the germline ends. CDR1 is SEHNR and CDR2 is FQNEAQ in the germline V gene (reference sequence). The CDR3 contains 14 residues. CDR3 protein: CASSLLLAGNEQFF. In DNA form, the CDR3 reads TGTGCCAGCAGCTTACTCCTAGCTGGTAATGAGCAGTTCTTC. Looking up the rest from reference TRBV7-9 and TRBJ2-1 gives the full variable domain: DTGVSQNPRHKITKRGQNVTFRCDPISEHNRLYWYRQTLGQGPEFLTYFQNEAQLEKSRLLSDRFSAERPKGSFSTLEIQRTEQGDSAMYLCASSLLLAGNEQFFGPGTRLTVL.

The chain links TRBV5-1 to TRBJ2-3; D remains ambiguous. This CDR3 is built from 15 residues. Germline CDR1 is SGHRS and CDR2 is YFSETQ. V gave up 0 bases and J gave up 2 bases, with 10 bases separating them. CDR3 amino acids: CASSLGAITTDTQYF. The CDR3 region has the DNA TGCGCCAGCAGCTTGGGTGCCATCACCACAGATACGCAGTATTTT.

This clonotype has more than one count but fewer than ten. This chain links TRBV5-6 with TRBJ2-1; 9 nucleotides line up with TRBD2. V trimming: 1 base; J trimming: 7 bases; junction bases outside the gene matches: 18. The CDR3 totals 19 residues. Germline V gene sequence: CDR1 SGHDT, CDR2 YYEEEE. CDR3: CASSLIPGIGGGAWNEQFF. In nucleotides, the CDR3 is TGTGCCAGCAGCTTGATCCCGGGAATTGGCGGGGGGGCATGGAATGAGCAGTTCTTC.

This chain joins TRBV5-1 and TRBJ2-7; D is ambiguous. Germline V lookup: CDR1 SGHRS, CDR2 YFSETQ. This CDR3 contains 15 residues. The V end was cut by 4 bases, the J end by 3 bases, with 17 bases between. This chain's CDR3 is CASSPLQYGDYEQYF. The CDR3 DNA sequence: TGCGCCAGCAGCCCCCTTCAGTACGGAGACTACGAGCAGTACTTC. The variable domain in full, completed from reference TRBV5-1 and TRBJ2-7, reads KAGVTQTPRYLIKTRGQQVTLSCSPISGHRSVSWYQQTPGQGLQFLFEYFSETQRNKGNFPGRFSGRQFSNSRSEMNVSTLELGDSALYLCASSPLQYGDYEQYFGPGTRLTVT.

This clonotype was seen repeatedly, ten times or more. The gene calls are TRBV9 and TRBJ2-5, with 12 positions matching TRBD2. The germline V gene encodes CDR1 SGDLS and CDR2 YYNGEE. V was clipped by 2 bases and J by 2 bases; unmatched bases: 1. The CDR3 length is 15 residues. DNA of the CDR3: TGTGCCAGCAGCGTTGGGACTAGCGGGCAAGAGACCCAGTACTTC. This encodes CASSVGTSGQETQYF.

V is TRBV11-2 and J is TRBJ1-2, with 7 bases identical to TRBD1. The CDR3 totals 13 residues. V shed 6 bases and J 5 bases; nucleotides not matched to a gene: 6. Germline CDR1 reads SGHAT; CDR2 reads FQNNGV. CDR3 in DNA: TGTGCCAGCAGTCCGGGACAGTCGTATGGCTACACCTTC. As protein: CASSPGQSYGYTF. Filled out from reference TRBV11-2 and TRBJ1-2, the complete variable domain reads EAGVAQSPRYKIIEKRQSVAFWCNPISGHATLYWYQQILGQGPKLLIQFQNNGVVDDSQLPKDRFSAERLKGVDSTLKIQPAKLEDSAVYLCASSPGQSYGYTFGSGTRLTVV.

The CDR3 sequence: CASSKESPDLGNTQYF. The CDR3 bases are TGTGCCAGCAGCAAAGAATCTCCGGACCTTGGCAATACGCAGTATTTT. The chain joins TRBV21-1 to TRBJ2-3. TRBV21-1 has pseudogene status. The CDR3 consists of 16 residues.

This clonotype occurred many times. The chain has TRBV4-1 and TRBJ2-2; D remains unclear. V lost 0 bases and J lost 1, with 6 bases in between. CDR1 is MGHRA and CDR2 is YSYEKL in the germline V gene. The CDR3 length is 15 residues. As DNA, the CDR3 is TGCGCCAGCAGCCAAGAACCCAGGAACACCGGGGAGCTGTTTTTT. This sequence encodes CASSQEPRNTGELFF.

The chain is built from TRBV10-2 and TRBJ2-7; possible D gene TRBD1, 5 bases. CDR3 length: 14 amino acids. The ends were cut back, 0 bases at V and 1 base at J, with 7 bases in the middle. The germline V gene encodes CDR1 WSHSY and CDR2 SAAADI. The CDR3 nucleotides read TGCGCCAGCAGTGAGTCGGCAGGGTCCTACGAGCAGTACTTC. Translating gives CASSESAGSYEQYF.

This clonotype came up a few times. This rearrangement joins TRBV21-1 to TRBJ1-2. TRBV21-1 is reported as a pseudogene. CDR3 length equals 12 residues. The chain's CDR3 is CASISPKYGYTF. CDR3 DNA: TGTGCCAGCATCTCCCCTAAGTATGGCTACACCTTC.

This clonotype has more than one count but fewer than ten. This sequence joins TRBV4-1 and TRBJ2-7, with D possibly TRBD1 on 5 matching bases. Deletions cut 5 bases from V and 3 bases from J, with 11 bases between. CDR3 length: 13 amino acids. In germline, CDR1 is MGHRA, CDR2 YSYEKL. CDR3 loop: CASSFGHGYEQYF. CDR3 in DNA: TGCGCCAGCAGCTTCGGACACGGCTACGAGCAGTACTTC.

This clonotype appeared many times. The chain joins TRBV6-5 to TRBJ2-1, with D tentatively TRBD2 (5 bases). The CDR3 sequence is 15 residues long. Germline CDR1 is MNHEY and CDR2 is SVGAGI. V lost 4 bases and J 0 bases, leaving 10 bases between the germline ends. In DNA, the CDR3 is TGTGCCAGCAGTTCGGGGTTTAGCTCCTACAATGAGCAGTTCTTC. Amino acids: CASSSGFSSYNEQFF.

The chain joins TRBV20-1 to TRBJ2-7; D gene uncertain. V was pared by 0 bases and J by 0 bases, with 9 bases between. This CDR3 has 14 amino acids. Germline CDR1 is DFQATT and CDR2 is SNEGSKA (reference sequence). The CDR3 protein is CSARDAKSSYEQYF. In DNA form, the CDR3 reads TGCAGTGCTAGAGATGCCAAGAGCTCCTACGAGCAGTACTTC.

This clonotype was observed a few times. This chain connects TRBV3-1 to TRBJ2-1; TRBD2 matches at 9 bases. The CDR3 spans 15 residues. Germline lookup yields CDR1 LGHDT and CDR2 YNNKEL (reference sequence). Trimming took 1 base from V and 4 from J; bases not matched to a gene: 2. CDR3 nucleotides: TGTGCCAGCAGCCAAGTAGCGGGGGTATACAATGAGCAGTTCTTC. Protein product: CASSQVAGVYNEQFF.

This clonotype turned up a few times. The CDR3 loop is CASSLPGHSYGYTF. The CDR3 nucleotides read TGCGCCAGCAGCTTGCCGGGACACAGCTATGGCTACACCTTC. V is TRBV5-1 and J is TRBJ1-2; TRBD1 is a possible D gene (6 bases). Trimming removed 1 base at V and 4 bases at J, with 11 bases between. This CDR3 contains 14 residues. CDR1 and CDR2 from the germline V gene are SGHRS and YFSETQ.

There are a few counts of this clonotype. The V and J genes are TRBV5-1 and TRBJ2-7; 8 bases match TRBD1. This CDR3 has 14 amino acids. After removal of 3 bases from V and 5 bases from J, the junction contained 7 bases not matched to a gene. CDR1 is SGHRS, CDR2 YFSETQ, per germline. CDR3 loop: CASSSGTGPDEQYF. The CDR3 bases are TGCGCCAGCAGCTCCGGGACAGGCCCCGACGAGCAGTACTTC.

This chain joins TRBV6-2 or TRBV6-3 and TRBJ2-1, with 11 bases fitting TRBD1. V was pared by 6 bases and J by 3 bases, with 4 bases of the junction left unmatched. Germline V gene sequence: CDR1 MNHEY, CDR2 SVGEGT. The CDR3 contains 15 residues. DNA for the CDR3: TGTGCCAGCAGGTATGGGACAGGGGGCTACAATGAGCAGTTCTTC. It yields the protein CASRYGTGGYNEQFF.

The rearrangement joins TRBV2 to TRBJ2-5; D may match TRBD1 or TRBD2 (6 bases each). Germline CDR1 and CDR2: SNHLY and FYNNEI. Trimming shortened V by 3 bases and J by 2 bases, and 22 bases separated the two germline ends. The CDR3 runs to 18 residues. This chain's CDR3 is CASSEGPHRKGGQETQYF. The DNA for the CDR3 is TGTGCCAGCAGTGAGGGGCCACACCGAAAGGGGGGACAAGAGACCCAGTACTTC.

Only a few counts were recorded for this clonotype. CDR3 bases: TGTGCCAGCACTTCGAACCGGGACACCGGGGAGCTGTTTTTT. Protein sequence: CASTSNRDTGELFF. This chain links TRBV5-5 with TRBJ2-2; D unclear. Germline CDR1 reads SGHKS; CDR2 reads YYEKEE (reference sequence). Trimming took 6 bases from V and 3 from J, leaving 12 bases between them. The CDR3 has 14 amino acids.